These 30 T cell receptor beta chains were all obtained from the same sample, sequenced in a study of blood T cell repertoires in COVID-19. Some clones are missing from TCRdb's copy, which holds only in-frame ones; the method was immunoSEQ multiplex PCR. The data show roughly 250,000 clones, roughly 88% seen once. The material sequenced was PBMCs or T cells enriched from blood (not recorded which). The receptors derive from a woman in her 50s who had recovered from COVID-19.

This chain links TRBV14 with TRBJ2-3, with a tentative D call TRBD2 (5 bases). There are 15 residues in the CDR3. CDR1 SGHDN and CDR2 FVKESK come from the germline V gene. The V end was cut by 0 bases, the J end by 0 bases, with 7 bases between. The DNA of the CDR3 is TGTGCCAGCAGCCAAGATCGGAGGAGCACAGATACGCAGTATTTT. As protein: CASSQDRRSTDTQYF.

V gene TRBV10-3 combines with J gene TRBJ2-5; TRBD1 might be the D (5 bases). Germline CDR1 reads ENHRY; CDR2 reads SYGVKD. This CDR3 is built from 16 residues. The ends were cut back, 0 bases at V and 2 bases at J, with 13 bases in the middle. The CDR3 DNA sequence: TGTGCCATCAGTGAGTCTTCGGGTCAGGGACAAGAGACCCAGTACTTC. This sequence encodes CAISESSGQGQETQYF.

V and J are TRBV13 and TRBJ1-2; D perhaps matches TRBD1 (5 bases). Trimming cost V 1 base and J 6 bases, with 9 bases left between them. The CDR3 contains 13 residues. Looked up from germline, CDR1 is PRHDT and CDR2 is FYEKMQ (reference sequence). The CDR3: CASSLDRFDGYTF. The CDR3, as DNA: TGTGCCAGCAGCTTAGACAGGTTCGATGGCTACACCTTC.

This rearrangement joins TRBV6-6 to TRBJ1-4, with TRBD1 identical over 9 bases. This CDR3 spans 16 amino acids. V shed 5 bases and J 7 bases; nucleotides not matched to a gene: 11. From germline, CDR1 is MNHNY and CDR2 SVGAGI (reference sequence). The CDR3 here is CASSTRQGERTEKLFF. The CDR3 nucleotides are TGTGCCAGCAGTACCCGACAGGGGGAACGTACTGAAAAACTGTTTTTT.

DNA for the CDR3: TGCAGTGCTAGTCGTTTTCTAGCGGGGGGCGGTGAGACCCAGTACTTC. This sequence encodes CSASRFLAGGGETQYF. The J gene is TRBJ2-5, the V gene TRBV20-1; 11 bases fit TRBD2. This CDR3 region has 16 residues. Germline-derived CDR1 and CDR2 are DFQATT and SNEGSKA (reference sequence). J gave up 5 bases and V 3 bases, and 11 bases lay outside the gene matches.

This sequence joins TRBV28 and TRBJ2-4, with D hard to call. This CDR3 is 12 amino acids long. Trimming left V 5 bases short and J 9 bases short, with 11 bases between. The germline V gene has CDR1 MDHEN and CDR2 SYDVKM. The DNA of the CDR3 is TGTGCCAGCAGTCCCAGTGCAGGCATTCAGTACTTC. This encodes CASSPSAGIQYF.

The chain uses TRBV30 and TRBJ1-5; D unclear. This CDR3 has 14 amino acids. Germline loops: CDR1 GTSNPN, CDR2 SVGIG (reference sequence). V was trimmed by 2 bases and J by 3 bases, leaving 11 bases between them. This CDR3 is CAWSHWQFNQPQHF. CDR3 DNA sequence: TGTGCCTGGAGTCATTGGCAATTCAATCAGCCCCAGCATTTT.

The chain recombines TRBV11-2 with TRBJ2-1, with no clear D. CDR3 length: 10 residues. The V end lost 1 base, the J end lost 12 bases, and 4 bases lay between the germline ends. Germline V gene lookup returns CDR1 SGHAT and CDR2 FQNNGV. In DNA, the CDR3 is TGTGCCAGCAGCTTAGGTAGGCAGTTCTTC. This gives the protein CASSLGRQFF.

This rearrangement joins TRBV6-5 to TRBJ2-1, with a tentative D call TRBD2 (7 bases). The CDR3 extends over 15 amino acids. V lost 7 bases, J lost 5 bases, and 18 bases lay in between. Germline CDR1 MNHEY, CDR2 SVGAGI. This CDR3 reads CASTKRGGRNNEQFF. The CDR3 DNA follows: TGTGCCAGCACCAAAAGGGGGGGCAGGAACAATGAGCAGTTCTTC.

The chain links TRBV12-3 or TRBV12-4 to TRBJ1-3; D remains unclear. V was trimmed by 6 bases and J by 3 bases, leaving 9 bases between them. CDR3 length equals 13 residues. The CDR3 DNA sequence: TGTGCCAGCAGCGCGATGATTGGAAACACCATATATTTT. Translating gives CASSAMIGNTIYF.

V and J are TRBV13 and TRBJ1-5; 8 bases fit TRBD1. Germline-derived CDR1 and CDR2 are PRHDT and FYEKMQ (reference sequence). CDR3 length: 16 amino acids. V dropped 5 bases and J dropped 0; count of bases not matched to a gene: 6. This CDR3 reads CASSLDRGYSNQPQHF. The DNA for the CDR3 is TGTGCCAGCAGCCTCGACAGGGGCTATAGCAATCAGCCCCAGCATTTT. The complete variable domain, with remaining parts taken from reference TRBV13 and TRBJ1-5, reads AAGVIQSPRHLIKEKRETATLKCYPIPRHDTVYWYQQGPGQDPQFLISFYEKMQSDKGSIPDRFSAQQFSDYHSELNMSSLELGDSALYFCASSLDRGYSNQPQHFGDGTRLSIL.

This chain joins TRBV5-6 and TRBJ2-7; a weak D match, TRBD1 (6 bases). Germline CDR1 reads SGHDT; CDR2 reads YYEEEE. V was clipped by 3 bases and J by 3 bases, with 13 bases between them. The CDR3 extends over 14 amino acids. CDR3 in DNA: TGTGCCAGCAGCTCCACAGGGTCGGGCTACGAGCAGTACTTC. Translating gives CASSSTGSGYEQYF.

This clone was recorded once. This chain links TRBV11-2 with TRBJ2-7; possibly TRBD1 for D (7 bases). The CDR3 contains 15 residues. V dropped 0 bases and J dropped 2 bases, with 11 bases sitting between them. CDR1 and CDR2 from the germline V gene are SGHAT and FQNNGV. The CDR3 coding sequence is TGTGCCAGCAGCTTAGAGGGGGGACAGACCTACGAGCAGTACTTC. Translation: CASSLEGGQTYEQYF.

This chain joins TRBV7-2 and TRBJ1-3; D is possibly TRBD1 (6 bases). Germline lookup yields CDR1 SGHTA and CDR2 FQGNSA. Trimming cost V 5 bases and J 4 bases, with 12 bases left between them. The CDR3 extends over 14 amino acids. For the CDR3, the DNA is TGTGCCAGCAGCACAGGGACGGGCGGAAACACCATATATTTT. Translation gives CASSTGTGGNTIYF.

CDR3 amino acids: CASSFRDRGTEAFF. In DNA, the CDR3 is TGCGCCAGCAGCTTCCGGGACAGGGGCACTGAAGCTTTCTTT. The V and J genes are TRBV5-1 and TRBJ1-1, with 10 bases identical to TRBD1. V trimming: 2 bases; J trimming: 4 bases; junction bases outside the gene matches: 2. Germline CDR1 and CDR2: SGHRS and YFSETQ. The CDR3 spans 14 residues.

This clone has more than one count but fewer than ten. V is TRBV3-1 (or the pseudogene TRBV3-2) and J is TRBJ2-1; D gene uncertain. The CDR3 has 14 amino acids. Trimming took 1 base from V and 5 from J, leaving 9 bases between them. Germline lookup yields CDR1 LGHDT and CDR2 YNNKEL (reference sequence). The CDR3 nucleotides are TGTGCCAGCAGCCAAGGACGCAGGAACAATGAGCAGTTCTTC. Amino acids: CASSQGRRNNEQFF.

V is TRBV6-2 or TRBV6-3 and J is TRBJ2-5, with TRBD2 identical over 8 bases. The V gene's germline CDR1 is MNHEY and CDR2 SVGEGT. Trimming at V came to 4 bases and at J to 4 bases, leaving 11 bases not matched to a gene. This CDR3 is built from 16 residues. CDR3 region: CASSSPLSGSRETQYF. The CDR3 nucleotides are TGTGCCAGCAGTTCGCCCCTAAGCGGGAGCCGAGAGACCCAGTACTTC.

The V call is TRBV4-1, the J call TRBJ2-3; D unresolved. Germline V lookup: CDR1 MGHRA, CDR2 YSYEKL. The CDR3 runs to 14 residues. Trimming removed 0 bases from V and 0 bases from J, with 4 bases in between. The CDR3 sequence: CASSQELSTDTQYF. CDR3 nucleotide sequence: TGCGCCAGCAGCCAAGAACTGAGCACAGATACGCAGTATTTT.

This clone was detected only a few times. This chain connects TRBV30 to TRBJ1-2, with D maybe TRBD1 (6 bases). The CDR3 length is 16 residues. V was cut by 4 bases and J by 2 bases, with 20 bases left in between. Germline loops: CDR1 GTSNPN, CDR2 SVGIG (reference sequence). CDR3 region: CAWIGQKRKGNYGYTF. Written as DNA, the CDR3 is TGTGCCTGGATCGGACAGAAAAGGAAGGGAAACTATGGCTACACCTTC.

The CDR3 sequence is CASSVVGGGEQFF. CDR3 in DNA: TGTGCCAGCAGCGTAGTTGGCGGGGGTGAGCAGTTCTTC. The chain employs TRBV9 and TRBJ2-1, with TRBD2 matching 7 bases. This CDR3 contains 13 residues. The junction had 3 bases not matched to a gene; V was cut back by 0 bases and J by 9 bases. CDR1 is SGDLS, CDR2 YYNGEE, per germline.

This clone was detected only once. The V gene is TRBV18, the J gene TRBJ2-3; perhaps TRBD1 as D (5 bases). V lost 2 bases, J lost 6 bases, and 9 bases lay in between. This CDR3 has 13 amino acids. Germline CDR1 and CDR2: KGHSH and LQKENI. The CDR3 DNA reads as TGTGCCAGCTCACCAACCTCAGGGGATACGCAGTATTTT. This gives the protein CASSPTSGDTQYF.

The V and J genes are TRBV5-1 and TRBJ2-7; 14 positions match TRBD2. The CDR3 is 18 residues long. V gave up 2 bases and J gave up 6 bases; unmatched junction bases: 13. Germline V CDR1 and CDR2: SGHRS, YFSETQ. The CDR3 reads CASSLMVGTSGRGGEQYF. The DNA of the CDR3 is TGCGCCAGCAGCTTAATGGTGGGGACTAGCGGGAGAGGAGGCGAGCAGTACTTC.

In its sample, this clone was seen a few times. The chain joins TRBV3-1 (or the pseudogene TRBV3-2) to TRBJ1-3; D unclear. The germline V gene has CDR1 LGHDT and CDR2 YNNKEL (reference sequence). V shed 1 base and J shed 2 bases, with 9 bases lying between them. The CDR3 has 15 amino acids. In nucleotides, the CDR3 is TGTGCCAGCAGCCAAGTTTGGGGAGCTGGAAACACCATATATTTT. It specifies CASSQVWGAGNTIYF.

The chain uses TRBV2 and TRBJ1-2; maybe TRBD1 (6 bases). The CDR3 is 16 amino acids. Trimming stripped 0 bases from V and 3 bases from J, with 14 bases between. CDR1 and CDR2 (germline): SNHLY, FYNNEI. The DNA for the CDR3 is TGTGCCAGCAGTGAAGCGCTTCGGGGGGCGGACTATGGCTACACCTTC. This sequence encodes CASSEALRGADYGYTF.

This clone was seen a single time. The rearrangement links TRBV19 to TRBJ2-7; D might be TRBD2 (5 bases). Between the trimmed V and J ends, which lost 1 base and 6 bases, there was a span of 7 bases. In germline, CDR1 is LNHDA, CDR2 SQIVND (reference sequence). This CDR3 has 12 amino acids. CDR3 in DNA: TGTGCCAGTAGTATAGGTGGAGGCGAGCAGTACTTC. As protein: CASSIGGGEQYF.

The rearrangement joins TRBV15 to TRBJ1-2; no definite D call. V was trimmed by 0 bases and J by 2 bases, leaving 7 bases between them. CDR3 size: 14 residues. Germline-derived CDR1 and CDR2 are LNHNV and YYDKDF (reference sequence). The CDR3 is CATSRDGGNYGYTF. CDR3 DNA sequence: TGTGCCACCAGCAGAGACGGCGGGAACTATGGCTACACCTTC.

The genes are TRBV6-5 and TRBJ2-7; tentatively, D is TRBD1 (6 bases). This CDR3 contains 14 residues. CDR1 and CDR2 from the germline V gene are MNHEY and SVGAGI. Trimming cost V 5 bases and J 6 bases, with 17 bases left between them. CDR3 in DNA: TGTGCCAGCAGTAAGGACAGAATAGGGAGCGAGCAGTACTTC. Translation gives CASSKDRIGSEQYF.

CDR3 amino acids: CASTREPNSPLHF. CDR3 in DNA: TGTGCCAGTACCAGGGAACCTAATTCACCCCTCCACTTT. This chain links TRBV19 with TRBJ1-6; a weak D match, TRBD1 (5 bases). This CDR3 region has 13 residues. Germline loops: CDR1 LNHDA, CDR2 SQIVND (reference sequence). V was pared by 7 bases and J by 6 bases, with 10 bases between.

The chain combines TRBV19 with TRBJ2-7, with 9 bases fitting TRBD1. Unmatched junction bases numbered 9, after V lost 6 bases and J lost 6 bases. Germline lookup yields CDR1 LNHDA and CDR2 SQIVND (reference sequence). This CDR3 spans 14 amino acids. CDR3 loop: CASRRAPTGGEQYF. For the CDR3, the DNA is TGTGCCAGTAGGCGGGCCCCGACAGGGGGCGAGCAGTACTTC.

J is TRBJ2-1 and V is TRBV24-1, with 12 bases lining up with TRBD2. Trimming at V came to 5 bases and at J to 6 bases, leaving 4 bases not matched to a gene. The CDR3 consists of 15 residues. Per the germline V gene, CDR1 is KGHDR and CDR2 is SFDVKD. In DNA, the CDR3 is TGTGCCACCAGTGCGACTAGCGGGGGCCTCAATGAGCAGTTCTTC. Residues: CATSATSGGLNEQFF.